The present TCR beta chain was sequenced within a study of radiotherapy plus CTLA-4 blockade in lung cancer. Study-level findings and limits: Blood saw expansion of tumor-derived TCR clones after radiotherapy plus ipilimumab.

Measured with immunoSEQ multiplex PCR; TCRdb has only the in-frame clones, and not every one. The sample consists of around 100,000 clones, 65% to 80% of them appearing once. This clone was seen just once. Its antigen is not identified. V dropped 5 bases and J dropped 10; count of bases not matched to a gene: 9. The germline CDR1 and CDR2 sequences are GTSNPN and SVGIG (reference sequence). The CDR3 extends over 13 amino acids. This chain links TRBV30 with TRBJ2-1, with TRBD2 matching over 9 bases. The sequences come from peripheral blood, collected from a patient treated with radiotherapy plus ipilimumab. This clonotype was sampled from a human donor with non-small cell lung cancer who had a partial response to radiotherapy plus ipilimumab. Some clones in this sample may be carry-over from other donors' samples. The CDR3 sequence is CAWGSGSPGEQFF. The CDR3 DNA sequence: TGTGCCTGGGGTAGCGGGAGCCCCGGGGAGCAGTTCTTC.